This T cell receptor (beta chain) was sequenced in a study of blood T cell repertoires in COVID-19. Germline loops: CDR1 MDHEN, CDR2 SYDVKM. With V trimmed by 6 bases and J by 1 base, 7 bases remained unmatched. The CDR3 contains 16 residues. TCRdb keeps only in-frame clones here, not all; method: immunoSEQ multiplex PCR. The table includes some 190,000 clones, around 88% detected once. All enrollees were about 18 to 95 years old and from under 25 US areas. Grouping used clinical history reported by participants in a survey and questionnaire. Sequences were obtained from PBMCs or T cells enriched from blood (not recorded which). The chain uses TRBV28 and TRBJ2-1; 9 bases align to TRBD2. The receptor's source is a man aged 35 to 55 with acute COVID-19. The CDR3 DNA follows: TGTGCCAGCAGGACAAAGGCGGGAGGGTCCTACAATGAGCAGTTCTTC. It specifies CASRTKAGGSYNEQFF.